Described below is a single TCR beta chain sequence and its context. Its target is unknown. Profiled with immunoSEQ multiplex PCR; TCRdb holds only in-frame clones, not every one. The sample lists about 140,000 clones, about 89% occurring once. CDR1 ENHRY and CDR2 SYGVKD come from the germline V gene. The CDR3 consists of 12 residues. V lost 3 bases and J 4 bases, leaving 5 bases between the germline ends. These data originate in a study of T cell responses to AZD1222 COVID-19 vaccine. Whole-study results and caveats: In a largely white British group with more females than males, clonal diversity was possibly underestimated. Across spike, vaccine-associated CD4 TCRs were found, dominant at 160-218 and 743-854. Only five or six AZD1222 recipients were seropositive at baseline.

The sample consisted of peripheral blood, taken 28 days after the second dose of the MenACWY control vaccine. The source is an adult who received the MenACWY meningococcal vaccine as a control. The chain combines TRBV10-3 with TRBJ2-3; unclear D gene. CDR3 loop: CAISDRADTQYF. The CDR3 DNA sequence: TGTGCCATCAGTGATCGGGCAGATACGCAGTATTTT.